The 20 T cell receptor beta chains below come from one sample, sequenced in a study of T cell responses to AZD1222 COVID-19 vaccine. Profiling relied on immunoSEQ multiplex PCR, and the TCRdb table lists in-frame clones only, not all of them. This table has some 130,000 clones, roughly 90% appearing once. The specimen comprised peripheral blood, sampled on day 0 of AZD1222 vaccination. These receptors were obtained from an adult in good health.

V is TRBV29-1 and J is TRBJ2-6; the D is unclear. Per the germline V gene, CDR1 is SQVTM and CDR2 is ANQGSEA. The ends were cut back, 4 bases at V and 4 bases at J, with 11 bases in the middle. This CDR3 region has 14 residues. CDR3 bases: TGCAGCGTTGTAAAGGGTACGGGGGCCAACGTCCTGACTTTC. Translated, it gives CSVVKGTGANVLTF.

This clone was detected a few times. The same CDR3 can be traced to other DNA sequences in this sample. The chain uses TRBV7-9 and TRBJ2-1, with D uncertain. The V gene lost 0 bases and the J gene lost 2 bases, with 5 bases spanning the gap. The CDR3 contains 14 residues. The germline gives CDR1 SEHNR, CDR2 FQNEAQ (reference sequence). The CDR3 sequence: CASSLAGTYNEQFF. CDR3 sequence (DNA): TGTGCCAGCAGCTTAGCGGGGACCTACAATGAGCAGTTCTTC.

CDR3 bases: TGCGCCAGCAGCCCCACAGGGGGCTCTGGAAACACCATATATTTT. This translates into CASSPTGGSGNTIYF. The chain has TRBV4-3 and TRBJ1-3; 8 positions match TRBD1. The V gene end was trimmed by 4 bases and the J gene end by 0 bases; junction bases not matched to a gene: 2. The germline CDR1 and CDR2 sequences are LGHNA and YSLEER. CDR3 size: 15 residues.

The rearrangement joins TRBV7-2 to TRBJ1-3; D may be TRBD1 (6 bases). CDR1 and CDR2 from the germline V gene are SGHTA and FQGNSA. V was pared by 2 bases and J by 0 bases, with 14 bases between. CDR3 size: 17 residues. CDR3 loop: CASSLTGTGTSGNTIYF. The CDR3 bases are TGTGCCAGCAGCTTAACTGGAACAGGGACCTCTGGAAACACCATATATTTT.

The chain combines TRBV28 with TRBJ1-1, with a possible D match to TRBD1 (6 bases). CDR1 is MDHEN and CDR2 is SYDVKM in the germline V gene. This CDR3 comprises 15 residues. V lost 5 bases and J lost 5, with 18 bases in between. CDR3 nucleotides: TGTGCCAGCAGTCAACCCGGGGGGCGCAGGACTGAAGCTTTCTTT. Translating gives CASSQPGGRRTEAFF.

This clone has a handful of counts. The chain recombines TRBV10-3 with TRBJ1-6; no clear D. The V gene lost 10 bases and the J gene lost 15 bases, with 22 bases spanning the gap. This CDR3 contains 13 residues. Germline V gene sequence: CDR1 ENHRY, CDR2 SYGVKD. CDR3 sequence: CATGEASASHLHF. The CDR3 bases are TGTGCCACTGGAGAGGCGTCAGCTTCGCACCTCCACTTT.

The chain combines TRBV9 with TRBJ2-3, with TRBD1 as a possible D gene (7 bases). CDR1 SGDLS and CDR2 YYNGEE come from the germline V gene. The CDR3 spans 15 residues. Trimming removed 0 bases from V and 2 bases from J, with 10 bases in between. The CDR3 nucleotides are TGTGCCAGCAGCGTAGCAGGGGGGCTCACAGATACGCAGTATTTT. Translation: CASSVAGGLTDTQYF.

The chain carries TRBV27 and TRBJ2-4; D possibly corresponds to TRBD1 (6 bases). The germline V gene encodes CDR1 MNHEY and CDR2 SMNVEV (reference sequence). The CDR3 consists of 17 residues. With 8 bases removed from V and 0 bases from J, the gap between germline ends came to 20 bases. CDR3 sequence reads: CASSDSQIGLAKNIQYF. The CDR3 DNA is TGTGCCAGCTCGGACAGTCAAATTGGACTAGCCAAAAACATTCAGTACTTC.

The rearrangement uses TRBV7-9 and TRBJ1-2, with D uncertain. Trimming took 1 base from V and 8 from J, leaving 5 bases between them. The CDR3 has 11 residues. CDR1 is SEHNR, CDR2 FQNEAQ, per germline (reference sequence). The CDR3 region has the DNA TGTGCCAGCAGCTTAGGGCAGGGCTACACCTTC. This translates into CASSLGQGYTF.

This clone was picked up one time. CDR3 amino acids: CASSSRNRNYGYTF. The CDR3 coding sequence is TGTGCCAGTAGTAGTAGGAACCGTAACTATGGCTACACCTTC. V gene TRBV19 combines with J gene TRBJ1-2; D gene ambiguous. Germline lookup yields CDR1 LNHDA and CDR2 SQIVND (reference sequence). There are 14 residues in the CDR3. V lost 4 bases to trimming and J lost 1 base, with 10 bases between them.

The CDR3 is CASSPRLTDLGYTF. The CDR3 DNA is TGCGCCAGCAGCCCGCGCCTGACAGACTTGGGCTACACCTTC. The genes are TRBV4-1 and TRBJ1-2, with D perhaps TRBD1 (5 bases). The CDR3 is 14 amino acids. V was pared by 4 bases and J by 8 bases, with 17 bases between. CDR1 is MGHRA, CDR2 YSYEKL, per germline.

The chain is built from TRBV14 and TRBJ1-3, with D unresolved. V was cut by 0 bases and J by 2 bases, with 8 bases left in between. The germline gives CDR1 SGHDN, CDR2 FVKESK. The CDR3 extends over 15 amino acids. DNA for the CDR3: TGTGCCAGCAGCCAAGAAGGCCCTCCTGGAAACACCATATATTTT. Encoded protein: CASSQEGPPGNTIYF.

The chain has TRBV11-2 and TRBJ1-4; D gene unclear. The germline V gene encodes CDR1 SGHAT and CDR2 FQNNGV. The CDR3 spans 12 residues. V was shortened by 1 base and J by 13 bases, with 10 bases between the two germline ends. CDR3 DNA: TGTGCCAGCAGCTTAGGTGCGGGTATACTGTTTTTT. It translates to CASSLGAGILFF.

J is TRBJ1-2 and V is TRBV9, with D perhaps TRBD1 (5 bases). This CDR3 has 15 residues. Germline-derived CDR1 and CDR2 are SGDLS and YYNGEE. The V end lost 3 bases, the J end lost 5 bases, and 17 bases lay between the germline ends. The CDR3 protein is CASSGGQDPSYGYTF. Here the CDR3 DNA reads TGTGCCAGCAGCGGAGGACAAGATCCTTCGTATGGCTACACCTTC.

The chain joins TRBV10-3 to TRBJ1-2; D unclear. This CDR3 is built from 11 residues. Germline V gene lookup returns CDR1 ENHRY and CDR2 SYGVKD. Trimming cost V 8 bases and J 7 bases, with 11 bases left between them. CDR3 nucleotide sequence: TGTGCCATCGCGAAGGATTCTGGCTACACCTTC. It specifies CAIAKDSGYTF.

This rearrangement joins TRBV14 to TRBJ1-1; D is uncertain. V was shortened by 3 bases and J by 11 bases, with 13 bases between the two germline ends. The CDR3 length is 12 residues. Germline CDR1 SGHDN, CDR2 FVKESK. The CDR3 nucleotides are TGTGCCAGCAGCCACGGCTCCTCGAAGGCTTTCTTT. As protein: CASSHGSSKAFF.

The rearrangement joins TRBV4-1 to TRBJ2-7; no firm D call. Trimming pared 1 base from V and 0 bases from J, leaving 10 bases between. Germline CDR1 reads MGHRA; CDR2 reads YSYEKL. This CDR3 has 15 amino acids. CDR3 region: CASSQGPLTSYEQYF. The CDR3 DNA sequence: TGCGCCAGCAGCCAAGGCCCTCTTACCTCCTACGAGCAGTACTTC.

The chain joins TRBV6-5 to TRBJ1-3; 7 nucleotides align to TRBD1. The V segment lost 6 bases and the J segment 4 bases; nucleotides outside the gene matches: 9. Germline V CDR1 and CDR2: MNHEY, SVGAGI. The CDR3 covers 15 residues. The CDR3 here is CASRSGQRSGNTIYF. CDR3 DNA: TGTGCCAGCAGATCGGGACAGAGGTCCGGAAACACCATATATTTT.

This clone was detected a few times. CDR3 loop: CASSIRQGARETQYF. The CDR3 DNA follows: TGTGCCAGTAGTATTCGGCAGGGGGCGCGAGAGACCCAGTACTTC. J is TRBJ2-5 and V is TRBV19; 8 positions match TRBD1. Trimming took 3 bases from V and 4 from J; bases not matched to a gene: 7. Germline V CDR1 and CDR2: LNHDA, SQIVND (reference sequence). The CDR3 spans 15 residues. Together with reference TRBV19 and TRBJ2-5, the CDR3 gives the full variable domain: DGGITQSPKYLFRKEGQNVTLSCEQNLNHDAMYWYRQDPGQGLRLIYYSQIVNDFQKGDIAEGYSVSREKKESFPLTVTSAQKNPTAFYLCASSIRQGARETQYFGPGTRLLVL.

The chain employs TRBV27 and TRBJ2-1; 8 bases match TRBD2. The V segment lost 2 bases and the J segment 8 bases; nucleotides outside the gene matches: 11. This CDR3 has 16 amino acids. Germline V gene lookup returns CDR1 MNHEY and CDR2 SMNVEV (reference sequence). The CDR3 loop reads CASSLEREGEVDEQFF. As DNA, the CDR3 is TGTGCCAGCAGTTTAGAACGGGAGGGGGAGGTCGATGAGCAGTTCTTC.